The TCR beta chain under discussion was sequenced for a study of shared clonotypes between healthy human individuals (dated by TCRdb to the early 2020s). As for the study more broadly: The cohort included a few men and a couple of women between 18 and 49 years of age. To increase sequencing depth and limit assay-specific biases, TCR repertoire library preparation and sequencing were carried out by different laboratories using diverse techniques. For each donor, CD4 naive and CD4 memory were each given three plates, CD8 naive was given two plates, and CD8 memory was given one plate. Between about 0.8 and 9 billion PBMCs per donor were obtained by leukapheresis. The study deeply sequenced blood TCR repertoires of five healthy adults to estimate repertoire size and the extent of clonotype sharing between individuals. Broad study findings and their caveats: Larger estimated clonotype richness was generally found for naive subsets than for memory subsets. Across a handful of donors, about 4.5% of naive CD4, over 3% of naive CD8, 2% to 2.5% of memory CD4, and under 0.45% of memory CD8 clonotypes were shared. Rarefaction of sorted-subset datasets indicated incomplete sequencing despite the large sequencing depth. Based on pairwise subsampling, the degree of clonotype sharing among donors was expected to be affected by sequencing depth. Compared with non-shared clonotypes, the clonotypes found in all four sorted-subset donors had higher generation probabilities. Because the study included a small number of donors, the genetic and exposure-history diversity represented was limited. Sampling was restricted to blood, and TCR repertoires in tissues likely differ from the TCR repertoires found in blood.

The donors were healthy, HIV-negative adults who had no recently reported acute infections or vaccinations. Every donor was a Caucasian adult living in Nashville, Tennessee, USA. CD4+ T cells were enriched by magnetic negative selection, after which naive cells were positively selected on CD45RA and the negative fraction was taken as the memory subset. Blood was collected by leukapheresis, and PBMCs were isolated by Ficoll-Histopaque density gradient centrifugation and then cryopreserved in liquid nitrogen vapor phase. Analytical flow cytometry was used to check the purity and quantity of every magnetically sorted T cell population. Genomic DNA was isolated from every sorted fraction and measured by UV absorbance on a Nanodrop 2000c. For this clone: It has no known antigen specificity. No qualities accompany the bases; no much larger clone lies one base away. Different DNA sequences within this sample yield the same CDR3.

Taken from the germline V gene, the CDR1 and CDR2 loops are SGHRS and YFSETQ. V is pared back by 0 bases and J by 4 bases, with 5 bases lying between the germline termini. The CDR3 sequence holds 13 residues, the cysteine and phenylalanine included. Just CDR3 DNA is preserved here, 39 bases in frame from base 1. Using the deep immunoSEQ assay, TCR CDR3 regions were amplified from genomic DNA by multiplex PCR. Extracted genomic DNA from each cell subset was distributed evenly across all wells of several immunoSEQ 96-well plates, and each plate was treated as a replicate. Each replicate PCR for sorted subsets received around 210 ng genomic DNA, equal to tens of thousands of T cell genomes. The purified libraries were quantified using a Qubit 3.0 fluorometer, sized with a Bioanalyzer 2100, and then quantified again using the KAPA Library Quantification kit. Every immunoSEQ 96-well plate was sequenced on a dedicated single-read 150-cycle Illumina NextSeq 550 flow cell. Processing in the source paper ran as follows. Because the immunoSEQ output included only junctional sequences and no quality scores, the filtering could not be the same as the filtering used for full-length reads. Sequences were annotated with PyIR, a Python wrapper for IgBLAST v1.9, and V/J genes and CDR3 were assigned using IMGT germline references. Any read was removed if the V/J assignment was weak (E-value above 1e-6), the CDR3 was missing, or the read contained stop codons, out-of-frame junctions, or ambiguous translated residues. V3J clonotypes were defined as sequences sharing an identical inferred V gene, J gene, and CDR3 amino acid sequence. The percentage overlap between two repertoires was calculated by dividing the number of shared unique clonotypes by the size of the smaller repertoire. Repertoire richness was assessed with RTK rarefaction, the Chao1 estimator, and Recon v2.1 estimates of unobserved clonotypes. For all TCRbeta clonotypes obtained by the gDNA method from several donors, generation probabilities were computed with OLGA. This immuneACCESS table, as held by TCRdb, lists in-frame sequences with V and J called but not all clones. Of the missing ones, under half trace to an unresolved V gene in checked studies; the others have no known cause. V, J and clone size derive from that table, while D and trimming were established from the DNA sequence. This sample comprises 2.3 million or so clones, 85% to 95% of them detected only once. Together, the top ten hold about 0.37% of the sample.

This sequence originates from a man between 18 and 35 years old in good health. Some clones in this sample may be carry-over from other donors' samples. The V and J segments used are TRBV5-1 and TRBJ1-3; too little of a D gene remains to name it. The specimen sequenced was naive CD4+ T cells from PBMCs. Taken with the paper, the label for cell subset or site translates to: CD45RA+ positively selected. In nucleotide form, the sequence is TGCGCCAGCAGCTTGGTGGGCGGAAACACCATATATTTT. This yields the protein CASSLVGGNTIYF.